This record concerns one T cell receptor beta chain sequence. Every TCR library used approximately 4,000 ng of total RNA. TCRdb reprocessed the 5' RACE reads, keeping one entry per CDR3 protein, no DNA. The listing contains some 400,000 distinct CDR3 sequences. This entry comes from a study of monozygotic twins with inflammatory bowel disease. Someone took an approximately 2.5 ml blood sample from each of the donors. Whole blood, unsorted for T cells, was the source of total RNA. Input material: blood. The TCR originated in a human donor with ulcerative colitis or Crohn's disease, or a healthy co-twin of an affected twin (not recorded which).

The CDR3 reads CASSVDRDLNTGELFF. V gene TRBV9 combines with J gene TRBJ2-2; TCRdb names TRBD1, which stays unverified in the absence of DNA. CDR1 and CDR2 from the germline V gene are SGDLS and YYNGEE. The CDR3 loop spans 16 amino acids. The variable domain in full, with the rest retrieved from reference TRBV9 and TRBJ2-2, is DSGVTQTPKHLITATGQRVTLRCSPRSGDLSVYWYQQSLDQGLQFLIQYYNGEERAKGNILERFSAQQFPDLHSELNLSSLELGDSALYFCASSVDRDLNTGELFFGEGSRLTVL.